This note documents a single TCR beta chain sequence. This sample is drawn from a study of blood T cell repertoires in COVID-19. Study-wide background: Samples taken during acute and convalescent COVID-19 were collected in the United States, Italy and Spain.

Participants were aged roughly 18 to 100 years from more than 20 US areas. Cohort assignment relied on participant-reported clinical history. Per germline, CDR1 SNHLY and CDR2 FYNNEI. The CDR3 totals 15 residues. Trimming cost V 5 bases and J 6 bases; bases outside gene matches: 9. In the original analysis: Estimation of nucleated cell counts was performed using reference gene primer amplification. Sequencing used immunoSEQ multiplex PCR; TCRdb keeps in-frame clones, though not all of them. V and J calls and clone size follow that table, whereas D and trimming were derived from the DNA. Of approximately 180,000 clones in the sample, about 78% were seen once.

This chain connects TRBV2 to TRBJ2-7; 11 nucleotides line up with TRBD1. The sequenced material came from PBMCs or T cells enriched from blood (not recorded which). This clonotype was obtained from a woman aged 50 to 60 who had recovered from COVID-19. CDR3: CASSFLGTGGSEQYF. The DNA of the CDR3 is TGTGCCAGCAGTTTTTTAGGGACAGGGGGTTCCGAGCAGTACTTC.